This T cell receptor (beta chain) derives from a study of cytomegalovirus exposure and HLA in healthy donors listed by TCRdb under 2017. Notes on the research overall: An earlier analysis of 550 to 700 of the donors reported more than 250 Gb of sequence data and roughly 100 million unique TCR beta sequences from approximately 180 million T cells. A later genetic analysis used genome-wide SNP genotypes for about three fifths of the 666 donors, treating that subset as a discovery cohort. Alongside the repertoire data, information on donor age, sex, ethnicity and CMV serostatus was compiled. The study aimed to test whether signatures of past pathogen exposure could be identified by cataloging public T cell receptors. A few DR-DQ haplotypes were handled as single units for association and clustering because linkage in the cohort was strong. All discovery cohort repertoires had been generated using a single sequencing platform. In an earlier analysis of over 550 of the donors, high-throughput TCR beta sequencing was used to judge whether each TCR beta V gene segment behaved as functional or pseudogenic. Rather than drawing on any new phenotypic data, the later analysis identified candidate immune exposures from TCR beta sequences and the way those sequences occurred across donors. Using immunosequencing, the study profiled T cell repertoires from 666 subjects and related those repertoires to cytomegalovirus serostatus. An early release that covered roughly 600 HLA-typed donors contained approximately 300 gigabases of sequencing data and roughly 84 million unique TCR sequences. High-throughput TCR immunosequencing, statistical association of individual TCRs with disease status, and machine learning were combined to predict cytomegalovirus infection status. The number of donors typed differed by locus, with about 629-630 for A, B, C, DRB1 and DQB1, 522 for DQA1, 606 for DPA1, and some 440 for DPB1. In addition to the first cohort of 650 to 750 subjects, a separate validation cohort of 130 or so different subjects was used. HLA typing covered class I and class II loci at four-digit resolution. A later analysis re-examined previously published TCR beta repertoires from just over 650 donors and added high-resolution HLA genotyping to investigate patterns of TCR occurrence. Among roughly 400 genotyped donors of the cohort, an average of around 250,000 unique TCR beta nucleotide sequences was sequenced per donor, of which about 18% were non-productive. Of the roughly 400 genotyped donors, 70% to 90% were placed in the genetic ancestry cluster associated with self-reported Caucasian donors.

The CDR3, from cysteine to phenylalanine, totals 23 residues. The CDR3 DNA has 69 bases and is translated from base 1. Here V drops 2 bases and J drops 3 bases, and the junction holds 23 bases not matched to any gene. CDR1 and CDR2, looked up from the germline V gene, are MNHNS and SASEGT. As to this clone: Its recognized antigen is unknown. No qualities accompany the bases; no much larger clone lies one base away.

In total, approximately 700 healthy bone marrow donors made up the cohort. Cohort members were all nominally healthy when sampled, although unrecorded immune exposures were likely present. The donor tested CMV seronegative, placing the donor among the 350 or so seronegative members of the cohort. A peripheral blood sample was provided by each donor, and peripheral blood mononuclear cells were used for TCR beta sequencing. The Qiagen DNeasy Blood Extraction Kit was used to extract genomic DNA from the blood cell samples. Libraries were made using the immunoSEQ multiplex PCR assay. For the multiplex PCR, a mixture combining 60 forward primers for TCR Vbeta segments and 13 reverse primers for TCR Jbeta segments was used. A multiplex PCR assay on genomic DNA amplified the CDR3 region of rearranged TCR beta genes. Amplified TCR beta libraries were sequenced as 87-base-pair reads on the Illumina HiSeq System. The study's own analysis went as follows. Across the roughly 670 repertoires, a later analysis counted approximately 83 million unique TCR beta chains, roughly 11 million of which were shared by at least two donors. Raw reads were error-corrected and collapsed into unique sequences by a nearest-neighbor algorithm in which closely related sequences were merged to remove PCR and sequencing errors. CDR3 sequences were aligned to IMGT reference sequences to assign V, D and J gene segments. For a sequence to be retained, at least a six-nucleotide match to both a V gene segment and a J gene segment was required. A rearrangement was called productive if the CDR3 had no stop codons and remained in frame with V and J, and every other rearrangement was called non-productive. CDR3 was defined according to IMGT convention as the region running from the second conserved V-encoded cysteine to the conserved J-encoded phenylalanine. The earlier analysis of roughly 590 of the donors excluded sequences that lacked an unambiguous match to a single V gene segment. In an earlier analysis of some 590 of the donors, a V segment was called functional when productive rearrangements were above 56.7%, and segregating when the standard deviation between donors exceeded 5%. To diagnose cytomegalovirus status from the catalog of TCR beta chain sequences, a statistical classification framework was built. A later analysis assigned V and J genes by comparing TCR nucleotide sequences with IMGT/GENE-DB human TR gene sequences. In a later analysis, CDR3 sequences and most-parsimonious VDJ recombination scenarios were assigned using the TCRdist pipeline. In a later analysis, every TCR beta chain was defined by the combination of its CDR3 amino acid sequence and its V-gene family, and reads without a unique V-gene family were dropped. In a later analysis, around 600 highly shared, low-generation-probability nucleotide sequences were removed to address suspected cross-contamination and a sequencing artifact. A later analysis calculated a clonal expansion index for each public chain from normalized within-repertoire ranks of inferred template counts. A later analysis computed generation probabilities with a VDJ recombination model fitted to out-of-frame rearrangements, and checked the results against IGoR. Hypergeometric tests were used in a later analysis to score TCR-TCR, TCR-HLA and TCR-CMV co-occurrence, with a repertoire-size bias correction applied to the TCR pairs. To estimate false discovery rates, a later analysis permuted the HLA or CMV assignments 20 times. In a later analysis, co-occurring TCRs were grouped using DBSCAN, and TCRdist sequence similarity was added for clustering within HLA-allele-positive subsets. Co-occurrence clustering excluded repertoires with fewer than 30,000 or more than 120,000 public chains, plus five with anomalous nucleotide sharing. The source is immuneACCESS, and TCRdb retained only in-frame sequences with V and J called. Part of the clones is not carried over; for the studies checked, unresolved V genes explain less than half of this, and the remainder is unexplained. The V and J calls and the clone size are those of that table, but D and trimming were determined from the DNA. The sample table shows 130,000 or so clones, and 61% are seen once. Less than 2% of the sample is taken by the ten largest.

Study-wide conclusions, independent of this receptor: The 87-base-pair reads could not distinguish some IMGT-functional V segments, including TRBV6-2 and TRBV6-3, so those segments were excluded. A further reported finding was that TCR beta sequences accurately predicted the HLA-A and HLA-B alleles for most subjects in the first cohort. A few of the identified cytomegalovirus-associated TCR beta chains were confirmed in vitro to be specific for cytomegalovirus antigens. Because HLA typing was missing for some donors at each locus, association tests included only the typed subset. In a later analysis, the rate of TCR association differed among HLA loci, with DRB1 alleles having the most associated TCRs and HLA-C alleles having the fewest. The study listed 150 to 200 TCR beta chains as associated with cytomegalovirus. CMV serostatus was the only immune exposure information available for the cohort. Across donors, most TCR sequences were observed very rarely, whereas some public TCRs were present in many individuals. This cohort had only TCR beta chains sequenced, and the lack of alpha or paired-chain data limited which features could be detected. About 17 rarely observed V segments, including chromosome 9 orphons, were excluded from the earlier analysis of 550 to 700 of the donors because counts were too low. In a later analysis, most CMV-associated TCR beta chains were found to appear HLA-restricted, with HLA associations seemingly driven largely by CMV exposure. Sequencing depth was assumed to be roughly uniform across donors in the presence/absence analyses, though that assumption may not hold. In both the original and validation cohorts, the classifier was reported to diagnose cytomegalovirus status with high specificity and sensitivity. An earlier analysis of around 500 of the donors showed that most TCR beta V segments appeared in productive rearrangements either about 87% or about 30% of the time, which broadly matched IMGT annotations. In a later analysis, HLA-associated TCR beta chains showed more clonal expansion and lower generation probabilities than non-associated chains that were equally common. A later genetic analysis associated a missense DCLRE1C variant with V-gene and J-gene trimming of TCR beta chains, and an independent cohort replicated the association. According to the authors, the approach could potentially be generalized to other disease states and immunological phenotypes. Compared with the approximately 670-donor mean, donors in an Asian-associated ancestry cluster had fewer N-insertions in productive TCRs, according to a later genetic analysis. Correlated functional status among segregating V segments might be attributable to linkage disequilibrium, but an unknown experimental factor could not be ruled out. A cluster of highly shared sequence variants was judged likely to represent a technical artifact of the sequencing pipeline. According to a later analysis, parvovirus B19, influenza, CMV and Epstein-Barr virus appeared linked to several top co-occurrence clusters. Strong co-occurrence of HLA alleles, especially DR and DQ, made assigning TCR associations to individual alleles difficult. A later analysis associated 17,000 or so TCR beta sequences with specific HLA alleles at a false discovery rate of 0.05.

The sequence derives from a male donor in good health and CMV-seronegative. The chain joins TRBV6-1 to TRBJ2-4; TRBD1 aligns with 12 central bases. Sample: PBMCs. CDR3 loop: CASSEWMGQGASLLVGYKNIQYF. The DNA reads TGTGCCAGCAGTGAATGGATGGGACAGGGGGCCTCTTTACTGGTGGGATACAAAAACATTCAGTACTTC.